These T cell receptor beta chains were read from a single sample in a study of shared clonotypes between healthy human individuals. Assay used: immunoSEQ multiplex PCR; TCRdb lists only in-frame clones, some missing. The sample records hundreds of thousands of clones, roughly 92% being singletons. Sequenced: naive CD8+ T cells sorted from blood. The receptor set was obtained from a man aged 25 to 40 in good health. CDR3s include the opening cysteine and the closing phenylalanine or tryptophan. D genes are given only for firm matches. Not all rows give a size; the values are once, few, many and, for expanded clones, a class.

TRBV4-3,many,TRBJ2-5,.,TGCGCCAGCAGCCAGCAAGAGACCCAGTACTTC,CASSQQETQYF
TRBV29-1,.,TRBJ2-5,TRBD2,TGCAGCGTATGGGGGGGAAGTGAGACCCAGTACTTC,CSVWGGSETQYF
TRBV13,.,TRBJ1-1,.,TGTGCCAGCAGCGTGAACACTGAAGCTTTCTTT,CASSVNTEAFF
TRBV6-5,.,TRBJ2-7,TRBD1,TGTGCCAGCAGTTACCAAGGGGGCGATTACGAGCAGTACTTC,CASSYQGGDYEQYF
TRBV15,.,TRBJ2-5,TRBD2,TGTGCCACCAGCAGGTCGACTAGCGGGAGGCAAGAGACCCAGTACTTC,CATSRSTSGRQETQYF
TRBV7-2,few,TRBJ2-3,.,TGTGCCAGCAGCTTAGAAGATACGCAGTATTTT,CASSLEDTQYF
TRBV28,.,TRBJ2-1,TRBD2,TGTGCCAGCAGACTGGTGACTAGCGGGAGTTTCCATGAGCAGTTCTTC,CASRLVTSGSFHEQFF
TRBV5-1,.,TRBJ2-2,.,TGCGCCAGCAGCGCCGACAGGTTGGGCACCGGGGAGCTGTTTTTT,CASSADRLGTGELFF
TRBV28,.,TRBJ1-1,TRBD1,TGTGCCAGCAGTTCCGGGACAGGGTCTATCACTGAAGCTTTCTTT,CASSSGTGSITEAFF
TRBV11-2,.,TRBJ2-2,TRBD1,TGTGCCAGCAGCTTTTACGGACAGGACCCAACCGGGGAGCTGTTTTTT,CASSFYGQDPTGELFF
TRBV4-3,.,TRBJ2-7,.,TGCGCCAGCAGCCAAGATGGTGGGGGGAAATACGAGCAGTACTTC,CASSQDGGGKYEQYF
TRBV19,.,TRBJ2-7,TRBD1,TGTGCCAGTAGTATGGTATCGGGACAGATGGCCTACGAGCAGTACTTC,CASSMVSGQMAYEQYF
TRBV27,.,TRBJ2-3,.,TGTGCCAGCAGTTTAGGCGTCACAGATACGCAGTATTTT,CASSLGVTDTQYF